This TCR beta chain was obtained from a study of blood T cell repertoires in COVID-19. This CDR3 contains 12 residues. The V and J ends lost 4 bases and 2 bases respectively, with 8 bases between them. The germline gives CDR1 SQVTM, CDR2 ANQGSEA. Generated by immunoSEQ multiplex PCR, the TCRdb table keeps only in-frame clones and is missing some. The sample consists of 90,000 to 120,000 clones, 80% to 90% of them appearing once. The sample comprised peripheral blood. The clonotype was recovered from a man aged 35 to 55 with active or convalescent COVID-19. The chain has TRBV29-1 and TRBJ1-2; unclear D gene. Here the CDR3 DNA reads TGCAGCGTTGTTGCGGGGAACTATGGCTACACCTTC. It specifies CSVVAGNYGYTF.